A few counts support the clone carrying this T cell receptor (beta chain). As to time point: peripheral blood 6 weeks after treatment start. The data originate from a study of PD-L1 blockade in urothelial cancer. Study-wide context: Atezolizumab at 1,200 mg intravenously every 3 weeks was started by patients in 2014. After treatment start, blood was analyzed at 3 weeks (second dose) and at 6 weeks. The median number of T cells present in blood samples was 141,255.

CDR3 length equals 8 residues. Germline-derived CDR1 and CDR2 are SGHRS and YFSETQ. The method was immunoSEQ multiplex PCR; TCRdb's version includes in-frame clones alone and lacks a portion of them. The data show under 20,000 clones, about 85% seen once. V usage is TRBV5-1 and J usage is TRBJ2-7; D call uncertain. Sample: PBMCs, taken around atezolizumab (anti-PD-L1) treatment. The source of this sequence is a man aged 50-60 years with urothelial cancer. CDR3 sequence: CASSVECV. The CDR3, as DNA: TGCGCCAGCAGCGTTGAGTGTGTC.